The next 23 T cell receptor beta chains were all read from a single sample in a study of T cells in Graves' hyperthyroidism and ophthalmopathy. Researchers amplified the TCR beta CDR3 regions from RNA transcripts. When the TCR CDR3 underwent first-round RT-PCR, the HTBI primer set was used. TCRdb analysed the multiplex PCR reads with MiXCR anew, one entry per CDR3 protein. The sample has about 600,000 distinct CDR3 sequences; approximately 14% are singletons. Material: blood. The receptor source for this set is a woman aged 50 to 60 with Graves' ophthalmopathy.

The chain recombines TRBV29-1 with TRBJ2-7, with 10 positions matching TRBD1. This CDR3 has 15 amino acids. From germline, CDR1 is SQVTM and CDR2 ANQGSEA. V trimming: 4 bases; J trimming: 7 bases; junction bases outside the gene matches: 13. The CDR3 coding sequence is TGCAGCGTTGCGCGACAGGGGGCGCGTCGTCGGGAGCAGTACTTC. Protein sequence: CSVARQGARRREQYF.

This sequence joins TRBV29-1 and TRBJ2-1; tentatively, D is TRBD2 (6 bases). The germline V and J ends were trimmed by 3 bases and 6 bases, with 15 bases remaining between them. From germline, CDR1 is SQVTM and CDR2 ANQGSEA. The CDR3 covers 14 residues. The CDR3 protein is CSVDGWEAGNEQFF. CDR3 DNA: TGCAGCGTTGATGGGTGGGAGGCCGGCAATGAGCAGTTCTTC.

This clonotype occurred many times. The chain couples TRBV7-3 to TRBJ2-1; perhaps TRBD2 as D (5 bases). This CDR3 contains 15 residues. Germline assignment: CDR1 SGHTA and CDR2 FQGTGA. The V end was cut by 5 bases, the J end by 10 bases, with 21 bases between. Written as DNA, the CDR3 is TGTGCCAGCAGCCCCGTCCCCATAGGGCGGGCCGAGCAGTTCTTC. Residues: CASSPVPIGRAEQFF.

This clonotype has at least ten counts. The V call is TRBV6-1, the J call TRBJ1-1, with 8 nucleotides matching TRBD1. The CDR3 loop spans 15 amino acids. J gave up 4 bases and V 2 bases, and 6 bases lay outside the gene matches. Germline CDR1 reads MNHNS; CDR2 reads SASEGT. The CDR3 region is CASSERQGFTTEAFF. The CDR3 nucleotides read TGTGCCAGCAGTGAAAGACAGGGGTTTACCACTGAAGCTTTCTTT.

This clonotype has a count of ten or more. V gene TRBV4-3 combines with J gene TRBJ1-1; possibly TRBD1 for D (5 bases). Germline values: CDR1 LGHNA, CDR2 YSLEER. The V and J ends lost 1 base and 1 base respectively, with 13 bases between them. This CDR3 region has 16 residues. The CDR3 bases are TGCGCCAGCAGCCAAGTTCGGGGGACGGCGAACACTGAAGCTTTCTTT. It translates to CASSQVRGTANTEAFF.

At least ten counts were recorded for this clonotype. This chain joins TRBV11-2 and TRBJ2-1, with 7 bases matching TRBD2. V lost 2 bases, J lost 2 bases, and 3 bases stayed unmatched. The CDR3 has 15 amino acids. CDR1 is SGHAT and CDR2 is FQNNGV in the germline V gene. The CDR3 protein is CASSLSGRTYNEQFF. The CDR3, as DNA: TGTGCCAGCAGCTTATCCGGGAGGACCTACAATGAGCAGTTCTTC.

This clonotype was counted ten times or more. This sequence joins TRBV6-1 and TRBJ2-3; 10 nucleotides match TRBD2. The ends lost 6 bases at V and 5 bases at J; junction bases unmatched: 8. The CDR3 is 15 amino acids. CDR1 and CDR2 from the germline V gene are MNHNS and SASEGT. DNA for the CDR3: TGTGCCAGCAGCCTTCTAGCGGGAGTTGTAGATACGCAGTATTTT. The encoded protein is CASSLLAGVVDTQYF.

This clonotype was found many times. V usage is TRBV6-2 or TRBV6-3 and J usage is TRBJ2-7; 13 positions agree with TRBD2. Germline-derived CDR1 and CDR2 are MNHEY and SVGEGT. J was trimmed by 1 base and V by 5 bases; bases with no gene match: 8. The CDR3 totals 17 residues. CDR3 DNA: TGTGCCAGCAGTCCCGCCAGGGGACTAGCGGGATCCTACGAGCAGTACTTC. Amino acids: CASSPARGLAGSYEQYF.

This clonotype was seen ten or more times. The V gene is TRBV7-2, the J gene TRBJ2-7, with TRBD2 identical over 7 bases. Germline V gives CDR1 SGHTA, CDR2 FQGNSA. The V gene end was trimmed by 3 bases and the J gene end by 2 bases; junction bases not matched to a gene: 7. This CDR3 has 15 amino acids. DNA for the CDR3: TGTGCCAGCAGCTTTAGCGGGTCCAGAACCTACGAGCAGTACTTC. This encodes CASSFSGSRTYEQYF. The full variable domain, in which reference TRBV7-2 and TRBJ2-7 provide the parts outside the CDR3, is GAGVSQSPSNKVTEKGKDVELRCDPISGHTALYWYRQSLGQGLEFLIYFQGNSAPDKSGLPSDRFSAERTGGSVSTLTIQRTQQEDSAVYLCASSFSGSRTYEQYFGPGTRLTVT.

V usage is TRBV6-2 or TRBV6-3 and J usage is TRBJ2-3; D uncertain. The V end lost 5 bases, the J end lost 2 bases, and 17 bases lay between the germline ends. Per germline, CDR1 MNHEY and CDR2 SVGEGT. The length of the CDR3 is 16 residues. This CDR3 is CASSPRAATFTDTQYF. The CDR3 nucleotides read TGTGCCAGCAGTCCCCGGGCCGCGACTTTCACAGATACGCAGTATTTT.

The chain couples TRBV15 to TRBJ2-2; no clear D. V gave up 0 bases and J gave up 1 base, with 9 bases separating them. This CDR3 is built from 16 residues. The germline gives CDR1 LNHNV, CDR2 YYDKDF (reference sequence). In nucleotides, the CDR3 is TGTGCCACCAGCAGAGACAAACTGAGGAACACCGGGGAGCTGTTTTTT. Translation: CATSRDKLRNTGELFF.

This clonotype was seen ten or more times. CDR3: CASSLVNRGEQFF. CDR3 sequence (DNA): TGTGCCAGCAGCTTAGTAAACAGGGGTGAGCAGTTCTTC. J is TRBJ2-1 and V is TRBV7-9, with TRBD1 identical over 7 bases. V shed 1 base, J shed 9 bases, and the junction held 3 bases outside the gene matches. CDR1 is SEHNR and CDR2 is FQNEAQ in the germline V gene (reference sequence). This CDR3 contains 13 residues.

This clonotype was seen only once. The genes are TRBV20-1 and TRBJ2-2; D remains unclear. The CDR3 runs to 19 residues. Germline CDR1 and CDR2: DFQATT and SNEGSKA (reference sequence). Between the trimmed V and J ends, which lost 2 bases and 1 base, there was a span of 23 bases. Here the CDR3 reads CSARTQPIHRIQNTGELFF. The CDR3, as DNA: TGCAGTGCTAGAACCCAACCAATACACCGGATTCAGAACACCGGGGAGCTGTTTTTT.

The chain uses TRBV20-1 and TRBJ1-1; unclear D gene. V was trimmed by 3 bases and J by 1 base, leaving 9 bases between them. The germline V gene has CDR1 DFQATT and CDR2 SNEGSKA (reference sequence). This CDR3 has 13 amino acids. The CDR3 spells CSASHKANTEAFF. CDR3 coding DNA: TGCAGTGCTAGCCATAAGGCGAACACTGAAGCTTTCTTT.

There are many counts of this clonotype. This chain connects TRBV12-3 or TRBV12-4 to TRBJ2-7; D may be TRBD2 (6 bases). CDR3 length: 15 residues. V was cut by 1 base and J by 2 bases, with 12 bases left in between. The CDR3 here is CASSLGGGLPYEQYF. Here the CDR3 DNA reads TGTGCCAGCAGTTTAGGTGGGGGACTTCCCTACGAGCAGTACTTC.

This clonotype was detected ten times or more. This chain links TRBV20-1 with TRBJ2-5; 9 positions match TRBD2. Germline values: CDR1 DFQATT, CDR2 SNEGSKA (reference sequence). The CDR3 sequence is 14 residues long. Germline trimming cut 0 bases from V and 6 bases from J; bases unmatched to any gene: 5. This chain's CDR3 is CSARDTLAGQTQYF. In DNA form, the CDR3 reads TGCAGTGCTAGAGATACACTAGCGGGCCAGACCCAGTACTTC.

The table lists this clonotype with a few counts. The chain has TRBV7-9 and TRBJ2-7, with D unclear. V lost 1 base, J lost 6 bases, and 10 bases lay in between. The CDR3 spans 13 residues. Germline V gene sequence: CDR1 SEHNR, CDR2 FQNEAQ (reference sequence). The DNA for the CDR3 is TGTGCCAGCAGCTTAGGGCAGGCGCTCGAGCAGTACTTC. Amino acids: CASSLGQALEQYF. Drawing the rest from reference TRBV7-9 and TRBJ2-7, the complete variable domain is DTGVSQNPRHKITKRGQNVTFRCDPISEHNRLYWYRQTLGQGPEFLTYFQNEAQLEKSRLLSDRFSAERPKGSFSTLEIQRTEQGDSAMYLCASSLGQALEQYFGPGTRLTVT.

This clonotype was picked up one time. The chain joins TRBV6-2 or TRBV6-3 to TRBJ2-5, with 11 bases identical to TRBD2. The V gene's germline CDR1 is MNHEY and CDR2 SVGEGT. With 8 bases clipped from V and 5 bases from J, the junction kept 10 bases outside the gene matches. This CDR3 region has 15 residues. The CDR3 nucleotides read TGTGCCAGCGAGACCCTAGCGGGAGGCGAGGAGACCCAGTACTTC. It specifies CASETLAGGEETQYF.

This clonotype was seen many times. The rearrangement joins TRBV27 to TRBJ2-3; D is uncertain. CDR1 and CDR2 (germline): MNHEY, SMNVEV (reference sequence). This CDR3 spans 12 amino acids. V dropped 5 bases and J dropped 5 bases, with 8 bases sitting between them. The CDR3: CASSPHKDTQYF. CDR3 DNA sequence: TGTGCCAGCAGTCCACATAAAGATACGCAGTATTTT.

This clonotype was recorded a few times. The V call is TRBV19, the J call TRBJ2-1; TRBD2 might be the D (6 bases). The CDR3 spans 14 residues. Germline CDR1 reads LNHDA; CDR2 reads SQIVND (reference sequence). Deletions cut 5 bases from V and 4 bases from J, with 12 bases between. CDR3 in amino acids: CASSGGTSYNEQFF. In DNA form, the CDR3 reads TGTGCCAGTAGTGGCGGGACTTCATACAATGAGCAGTTCTTC.

The rearrangement joins TRBV3-1 to TRBJ2-5; a weak D match, TRBD2 (5 bases). The CDR3 has 14 amino acids. Germline-derived CDR1 and CDR2 are LGHDT and YNNKEL (reference sequence). Trimming stripped 2 bases from V and 1 base from J, with 8 bases between. Here the CDR3 reads CASSQWRTQETQYF. CDR3 DNA sequence: TGTGCCAGCAGCCAATGGAGGACCCAAGAGACCCAGTACTTC.

The rearrangement links TRBV10-3 to TRBJ2-1; 8 bases are a match to TRBD2. The CDR3 totals 15 residues. The J segment lost 0 bases and the V segment lost 11 bases, leaving 9 bases of the junction unmatched. Germline CDR1 ENHRY, CDR2 SYGVKD. The CDR3 DNA is TGTGCCGCCCGGGGGGGGGCCAGCTCCTACAATGAGCAGTTCTTC. Its protein product is CAARGGASSYNEQFF.

The table lists this clonotype with many counts. The V gene is TRBV5-6, the J gene TRBJ2-7; possibly TRBD2 for D (5 bases). The V end lost 4 bases, the J end lost 3 bases, and 5 bases lay between the germline ends. Germline loops: CDR1 SGHDT, CDR2 YYEEEE. CDR3 size: 11 residues. The CDR3 bases are TGTGCCAGCAGCCGGGACTACGAGCAGTACTTC. It is translated as CASSRDYEQYF. The whole variable domain, remainder taken from reference TRBV5-6 and TRBJ2-7, is DAGVTQSPTHLIKTRGQQVTLRCSPKSGHDTVSWYQQALGQGPQFIFQYYEEEERQRGNFPDRFSGHQFPNYSSELNVNALLLGDSALYLCASSRDYEQYFGPGTRLTVT.